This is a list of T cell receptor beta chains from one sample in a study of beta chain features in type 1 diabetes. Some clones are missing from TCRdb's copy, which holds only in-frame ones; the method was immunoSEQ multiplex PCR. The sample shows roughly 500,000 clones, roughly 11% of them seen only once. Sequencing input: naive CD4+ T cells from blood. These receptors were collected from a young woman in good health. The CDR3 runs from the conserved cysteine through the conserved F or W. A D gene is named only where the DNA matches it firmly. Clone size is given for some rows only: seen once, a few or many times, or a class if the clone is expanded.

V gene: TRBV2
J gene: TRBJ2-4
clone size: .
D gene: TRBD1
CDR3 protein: CASSEVTGVEYF
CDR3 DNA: TGTGCCAGCAGTGAAGTCACAGGGGTGGAGTACTTC

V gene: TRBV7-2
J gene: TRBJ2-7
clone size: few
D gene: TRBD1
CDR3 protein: CASSLVLTGSYEQYF
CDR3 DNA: TGTGCCAGCAGCTTAGTTCTGACAGGGTCCTACGAGCAGTACTTC

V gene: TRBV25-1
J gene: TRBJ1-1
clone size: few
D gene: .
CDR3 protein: CASSENLNTEAFF
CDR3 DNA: TGTGCCAGCAGTGAAAACCTGAACACTGAAGCTTTCTTT

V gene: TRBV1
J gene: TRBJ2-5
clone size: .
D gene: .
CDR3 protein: CTSSRSICPGGRSQETQYF
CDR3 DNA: TGCACCAGCAGCCGAAGCATTTGCCCCGGTGGCCGGAGCCAAGAGACCCAGTACTTC

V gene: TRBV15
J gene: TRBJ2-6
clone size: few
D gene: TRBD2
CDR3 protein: CATSRGRLALHSGANVLTF
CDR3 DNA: TGCGCCACCAGCAGAGGCAGACTAGCTCTTCACTCTGGGGCCAACGTCCTGACTTTC

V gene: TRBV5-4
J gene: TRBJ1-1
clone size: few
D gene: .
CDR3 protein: CASSRDRMNTEAFF
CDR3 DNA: TGTGCCAGCAGCCGCGACAGAATGAACACTGAAGCTTTCTTT

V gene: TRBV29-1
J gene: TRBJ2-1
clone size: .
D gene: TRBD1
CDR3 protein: CSVKGASAFYNEQFF
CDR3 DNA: TGCAGCGTTAAGGGGGCCTCCGCCTTCTACAATGAGCAGTTCTTC

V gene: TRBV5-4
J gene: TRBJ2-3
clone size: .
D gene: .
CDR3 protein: CASSPAAGGTDTQYF
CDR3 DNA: TGTGCCAGCAGCCCAGCGGCAGGGGGCACAGATACGCAGTATTTT

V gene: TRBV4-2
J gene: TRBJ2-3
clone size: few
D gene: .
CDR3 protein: CASSHRQSPTDTQYF
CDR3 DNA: TGTGCCAGCAGCCACCGACAGAGTCCCACAGATACGCAGTATTTT

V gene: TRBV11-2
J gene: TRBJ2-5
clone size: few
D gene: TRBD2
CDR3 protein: CASSLGGLAGETQYF
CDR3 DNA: TGTGCCAGCAGCTTAGGGGGACTAGCGGGAGAGACCCAGTACTTC